This TCR beta chain was captured in a study of blood T cell repertoires in COVID-19. CDR1 SGHTS and CDR2 YDEGEE come from the germline V gene. V was pared by 3 bases and J by 9 bases, with 19 bases between. The CDR3 spans 16 residues. Using immunoSEQ multiplex PCR, the repertoire was profiled, and TCRdb retains in-frame clones only, with some absent. The sample records a few hundred thousand clones, 85% being singletons. The sequenced sample consisted of peripheral blood. This chain joins TRBV5-8 and TRBJ1-6; weak D call: TRBD1 (5 bases). This sequence originates from a woman aged 18-30 years with acute or convalescent COVID-19. The CDR3 DNA follows: TGTGCCAGCAGCTGGGAGGGGATTCCGGCGGGTTCACCCCTCCACTTT. Protein sequence: CASSWEGIPAGSPLHF.